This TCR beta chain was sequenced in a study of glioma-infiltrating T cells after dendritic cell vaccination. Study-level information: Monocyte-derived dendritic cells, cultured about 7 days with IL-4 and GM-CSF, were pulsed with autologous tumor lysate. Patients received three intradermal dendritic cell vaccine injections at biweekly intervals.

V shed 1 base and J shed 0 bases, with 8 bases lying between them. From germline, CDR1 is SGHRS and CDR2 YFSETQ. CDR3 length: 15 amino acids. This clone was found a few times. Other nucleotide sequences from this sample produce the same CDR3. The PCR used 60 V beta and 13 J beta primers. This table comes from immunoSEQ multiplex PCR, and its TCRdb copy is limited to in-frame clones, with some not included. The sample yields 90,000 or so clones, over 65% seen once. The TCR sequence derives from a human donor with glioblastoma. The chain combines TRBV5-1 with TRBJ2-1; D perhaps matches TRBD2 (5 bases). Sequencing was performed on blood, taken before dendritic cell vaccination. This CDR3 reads CASSLRGSSYNEQFF. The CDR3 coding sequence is TGCGCCAGCAGCTTGAGAGGGAGCTCCTACAATGAGCAGTTCTTC.